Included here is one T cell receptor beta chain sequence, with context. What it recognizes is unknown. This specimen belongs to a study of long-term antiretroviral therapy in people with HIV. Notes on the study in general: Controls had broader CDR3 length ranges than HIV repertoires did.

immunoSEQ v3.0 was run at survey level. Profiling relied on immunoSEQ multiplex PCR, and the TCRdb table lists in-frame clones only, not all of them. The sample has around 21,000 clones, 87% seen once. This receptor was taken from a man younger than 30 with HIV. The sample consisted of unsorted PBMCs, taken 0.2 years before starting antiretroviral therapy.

The CDR3 DNA reads as TGTGCCAGCAGCGTAGCACCGGACCTAGACAACACTGAAGCTTTCTTT. This gives the protein CASSVAPDLDNTEAFF. The chain employs TRBV9 and TRBJ1-1; D gene uncertain. Trimming removed 0 bases from V and 2 bases from J, with 14 bases in between. The germline CDR1 and CDR2 sequences are SGDLS and YYNGEE. The CDR3 sequence is 16 residues long.